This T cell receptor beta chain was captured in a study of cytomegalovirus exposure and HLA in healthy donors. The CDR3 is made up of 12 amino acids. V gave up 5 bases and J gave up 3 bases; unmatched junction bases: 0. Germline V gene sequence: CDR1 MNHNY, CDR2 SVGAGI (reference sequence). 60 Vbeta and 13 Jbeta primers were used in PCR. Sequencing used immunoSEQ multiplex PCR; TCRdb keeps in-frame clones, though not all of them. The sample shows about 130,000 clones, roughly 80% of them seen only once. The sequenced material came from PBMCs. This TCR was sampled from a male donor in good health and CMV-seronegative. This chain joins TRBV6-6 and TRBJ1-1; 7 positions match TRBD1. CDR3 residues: CASSQGDTEAFF. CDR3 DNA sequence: TGTGCCAGCAGTCAGGGGGACACTGAAGCTTTCTTT.